Presented here are 5 T cell receptor beta chains from one specimen sequenced in a study of CD8 T cells in ankylosing spondylitis. From the 5' RACE reads, TCRdb called clonotypes with MiXCR, one entry per CDR3 protein. The sample lists about 250,000 distinct CDR3 sequences, roughly 32% occurring once. The material sequenced was blood, either unsorted or a sorted T cell fraction (not recorded which). The receptors were gathered from a male donor with ankylosing spondylitis or in good health (not recorded which).

The chain joins TRBV28 to TRBJ2-5, with D unclear. The CDR3 length is 13 residues. Between the trimmed V and J ends, which lost 5 bases and 5 bases, there was a span of 12 bases. Germline CDR1 MDHEN, CDR2 SYDVKM. CDR3 bases: TGTGCCAGCAGTCCGACTGTGGCGGAGACCCAGTACTTC. This sequence encodes CASSPTVAETQYF. Drawing the rest from reference TRBV28 and TRBJ2-5, the complete variable domain is DVKVTQSSRYLVKRTGEKVFLECVQDMDHENMFWYRQDPGLGLRLIYFSYDVKMKEKGDIPEGYSVSREKKERFSLILESASTNQTSMYLCASSPTVAETQYFGPGTRLLVL.

The chain recombines TRBV6-5 with TRBJ2-1, with D possibly TRBD1 on 5 matching bases. This CDR3 region has 13 residues. Germline CDR1 and CDR2: MNHEY and SVGAGI. V was trimmed by 0 bases and J by 12 bases, leaving 12 bases between them. The CDR3 coding sequence is TGTGCCAGCAGTTACTCGTACAGGCCCCCGCAGTTCTTC. Protein sequence: CASSYSYRPPQFF.

In its sample, this clonotype was seen a few times. V usage is TRBV20-1 and J usage is TRBJ2-7; D gene unclear. Germline CDR1 is DFQATT and CDR2 is SNEGSKA (reference sequence). Between the trimmed V and J ends, which lost 0 bases and 3 bases, there was a span of 6 bases. This CDR3 has 12 residues. The CDR3, as DNA: TGCAGTGCTAGAGACGGATTCTACGAGCAGTACTTC. Encoded protein: CSARDGFYEQYF.

This chain joins TRBV12-3 or TRBV12-4 and TRBJ2-2; D tentatively reads TRBD1 or TRBD2 (5 bases each). Deletions cut 5 bases from V and 5 bases from J, with 12 bases between. The length of the CDR3 is 14 residues. CDR3 bases: TGTGCCAGCAGTAAATGGGGGTGGACCGGGGAGCTGTTTTTT. Its protein product is CASSKWGWTGELFF.

The V and J genes are TRBV5-1 and TRBJ2-1; 10 bases are a match to TRBD1. V dropped 4 bases and J dropped 3; count of bases not matched to a gene: 10. Germline V gene lookup returns CDR1 SGHRS and CDR2 YFSETQ. This CDR3 contains 17 residues. CDR3 nucleotide sequence: TGCGCCAGCAGCAGCTCCCCTTGGACAGGGGGCTACAATGAGCAGTTCTTC. It encodes CASSSSPWTGGYNEQFF. Full variable domain (remainder filled in from reference TRBV5-1 and TRBJ2-1): KAGVTQTPRYLIKTRGQQVTLSCSPISGHRSVSWYQQTPGQGLQFLFEYFSETQRNKGNFPGRFSGRQFSNSRSEMNVSTLELGDSALYLCASSSSPWTGGYNEQFFGPGTRLTVL.